This T cell receptor (beta chain) is drawn from a study of technical replicates of blood from several donors. The assay was immunoSEQ multiplex PCR, and TCRdb's table has in-frame clones only and misses some. The data show more than 45,000 clones, around 91% seen once. The clonotype originates from a human donor in good health. Some clones in this sample may be carry-over from other donors' samples. Sample: PBMCs.

The CDR3 loop is CAIRGTSGGKDTQYF. The CDR3 DNA is TGTGCCATTCGGGGGACTAGCGGGGGTAAAGATACGCAGTATTTT. The chain joins TRBV10-3 to TRBJ2-3, with 14 bases lining up with TRBD2. Trimming cost V 9 bases and J 5 bases; bases outside gene matches: 7. The CDR3 has 15 residues. Germline V gene sequence: CDR1 ENHRY, CDR2 SYGVKD.